These T cell receptor beta chains were read from a single sample in a study of blood T cell repertoires in COVID-19. TCRdb's table, derived via immunoSEQ multiplex PCR, lists solely in-frame clones and lacks some. The repertoire consists of nearly 200,000 clones, with 70% to 90% occurring once and the leading ten covering around 0.93%. The sample comprised peripheral blood. The receptors were gathered from a man aged 55-75 years with COVID-19, enrolled during active disease. CDR3s include the opening cysteine and the closing phenylalanine or tryptophan. The D gene is left open where the match is weak. Not every row has a clone size; where given, it reads once, few, many or a size class.

V: TRBV6-5
size: NA
J: TRBJ2-7
D: NA
CDR3: CASSWRGPHGGDEQYF
DNA: TGTGCCAGCAGTTGGCGGGGACCCCACGGGGGAGACGAGCAGTACTTC

V: TRBV5-1
size: once
J: TRBJ1-6
D: NA
CDR3: CASSPWANSPLHF
DNA: TGCGCCAGCAGCCCCTGGGCCAATTCACCCCTCCACTTT

V: TRBV3-1/TRBV3-2
size: NA
J: TRBJ2-1
D: NA
CDR3: CASSLGVNSYNEQFF
DNA: TGTGCCAGCAGCCTGGGAGTTAACTCCTACAATGAGCAGTTCTTC

V: TRBV5-4
size: NA
J: TRBJ2-1
D: TRBD2
CDR3: CASSSGTSGSYNEQFF
DNA: TGTGCCAGCAGCTCCGGGACTAGCGGGAGTTACAATGAGCAGTTCTTC

V: TRBV3-1/TRBV3-2
size: few
J: TRBJ1-2
D: TRBD1
CDR3: CASSPSGTGGGYGYTF
DNA: TGTGCCAGCAGCCCTTCCGGGACAGGGGGCGGCTATGGCTACACCTTC

V: TRBV27
size: NA
J: TRBJ2-6
D: NA
CDR3: CASSYTGANVLTF
DNA: TGTGCCAGCAGTTATACTGGGGCCAACGTCCTGACTTTC

V: TRBV18
size: NA
J: TRBJ1-1
D: NA
CDR3: CASSLSTGEAFF
DNA: TGTGCCAGCTCTCTCAGTACAGGGGAAGCTTTCTTT

V: TRBV18
size: few
J: TRBJ1-6
D: NA
CDR3: CASSRGQTNNNSPLHF
DNA: TGTGCCAGCTCACGCGGACAGACTAATAATAATTCACCCCTCCACTTT

V: TRBV2
size: NA
J: TRBJ2-5
D: NA
CDR3: CASGSWETQYF
DNA: TGTGCCAGCGGGAGCTGGGAGACCCAGTACTTC

V: TRBV7-3
size: NA
J: TRBJ1-6
D: TRBD1
CDR3: CASSLTGQVGSPLHF
DNA: TGTGCCAGCAGCTTAACCGGACAGGTGGGGTCACCCCTCCACTTT

V: TRBV18
size: NA
J: TRBJ1-2
D: NA
CDR3: CASSRSGDYGYTF
DNA: TGTGCCAGCTCCCGAAGCGGGGACTATGGCTACACCTTC

V: TRBV5-1
size: NA
J: TRBJ2-3
D: NA
CDR3: CASSQDGGWNTQYF
DNA: TGCGCCAGCAGCCAGGACGGGGGTTGGAATACGCAGTATTTT

V: TRBV4-3
size: few
J: TRBJ1-2
D: NA
CDR3: CASSARTGYGYTF
DNA: TGCGCCAGCAGCGCGAGAACAGGGTATGGCTACACCTTC

V: TRBV4-1
size: NA
J: TRBJ1-5
D: NA
CDR3: CASSQDDRLNQPQHF
DNA: TGCGCCAGCAGCCAAGATGACAGGCTCAATCAGCCCCAGCATTTT

V: TRBV28
size: NA
J: TRBJ2-2
D: TRBD1
CDR3: CASSATGSTGELFF
DNA: TGTGCCAGCAGTGCGACAGGGTCCACCGGGGAGCTGTTTTTT

V: TRBV18
size: NA
J: TRBJ1-5
D: NA
CDR3: CASSPPGRMANQPQHF
DNA: TGTGCCAGCTCACCACCGGGCAGGATGGCCAATCAGCCCCAGCATTTT

V: TRBV28
size: NA
J: TRBJ1-2
D: TRBD1
CDR3: CASSQRQGALGYTF
DNA: TGTGCCAGCAGCCAGCGACAGGGGGCCCTTGGCTACACCTTC

V: TRBV30
size: NA
J: TRBJ1-6
D: NA
CDR3: CAWGEGSMRPLHF
DNA: TGTGCCTGGGGGGAGGGATCCATGAGGCCCCTCCACTTT

V: TRBV11-2
size: NA
J: TRBJ1-1
D: TRBD1
CDR3: CASSLPGQGATEAFF
DNA: TGTGCCAGCAGCTTACCTGGACAGGGGGCCACTGAAGCTTTCTTT

V: TRBV7-9
size: NA
J: TRBJ1-1
D: NA
CDR3: CASSPGGGGAFF
DNA: TGTGCCAGCAGCCCGGGGGGTGGAGGAGCTTTCTTT

V: TRBV7-2
size: NA
J: TRBJ1-1
D: NA
CDR3: CASTPTGLSRGTEAFF
DNA: TGTGCCAGCACCCCTACAGGGCTGAGCCGCGGAACTGAAGCTTTCTTT

V: TRBV5-1
size: NA
J: TRBJ2-3
D: NA
CDR3: CASSLWGEQDTQYF
DNA: TGCGCCAGCAGCTTGTGGGGGGAACAAGATACGCAGTATTTT

V: TRBV4-3
size: NA
J: TRBJ1-5
D: NA
CDR3: CASSQDPFGPQHF
DNA: TGCGCCAGCAGCCAAGACCCCTTCGGGCCCCAGCATTTT

V: TRBV10-3
size: NA
J: TRBJ1-6
D: TRBD1
CDR3: CAISEDRGSPLHF
DNA: TGTGCCATCAGTGAGGACAGGGGTTCACCCCTCCACTTT

V: TRBV15
size: NA
J: TRBJ1-4
D: NA
CDR3: CATSRAPEKLFF
DNA: TGTGCCACCAGCAGGGCCCCCGAAAAACTGTTTTTT

V: TRBV5-6
size: NA
J: TRBJ1-2
D: NA
CDR3: CASSANARGYGYTF
DNA: TGTGCCAGCAGCGCCAACGCCCGGGGCTATGGCTACACCTTC

V: TRBV19
size: NA
J: TRBJ1-5
D: NA
CDR3: CASSRETGIRNQPQHF
DNA: TGTGCCAGTAGTAGAGAGACAGGTATTCGCAATCAGCCCCAGCATTTT

V: TRBV7-9
size: NA
J: TRBJ1-1
D: NA
CDR3: CASSLDNTNTEAFF
DNA: TGTGCCAGCAGCCTAGACAACACGAACACTGAAGCTTTCTTT

V: TRBV4-3
size: NA
J: TRBJ1-1
D: NA
CDR3: CASRPTLNTEAFF
DNA: TGCGCCAGCAGGCCCACACTGAACACTGAAGCTTTCTTT

V: TRBV7-9
size: NA
J: TRBJ1-6
D: NA
CDR3: CASSPGVRGNSPLHF
DNA: TGTGCCAGCAGCCCAGGGGTGAGGGGGAATTCACCCCTCCACTTT

V: TRBV27
size: few
J: TRBJ2-3
D: NA
CDR3: CASKPPGRTDTQYF
DNA: TGTGCCAGCAAGCCCCCGGGAAGAACAGATACGCAGTATTTT

V: TRBV5-4
size: NA
J: TRBJ1-2
D: TRBD1
CDR3: CASSRDSLYGYTF
DNA: TGTGCCAGCAGCCGGGACAGTCTCTATGGCTACACCTTC

V: TRBV29-1
size: NA
J: TRBJ1-2
D: NA
CDR3: CSVPRAGEYYGYTF
DNA: TGCAGCGTTCCCAGGGCAGGGGAATACTATGGCTACACCTTC

V: TRBV7-6
size: NA
J: TRBJ2-1
D: TRBD2
CDR3: CASSLSSGYFYNEQFF
DNA: TGTGCCAGCAGCTTATCTAGCGGCTACTTTTACAATGAGCAGTTCTTC

V: TRBV28
size: NA
J: TRBJ2-3
D: TRBD1
CDR3: CASSFGGTGIKDTQYF
DNA: TGTGCCAGCAGTTTTGGGGGGACAGGGATAAAAGATACGCAGTATTTT

V: TRBV3-1/TRBV3-2
size: NA
J: TRBJ1-2
D: NA
CDR3: CASSQVVTGYGYTF
DNA: TGTGCCAGCAGCCAAGTCGTGACAGGCTATGGCTACACCTTC

V: TRBV27
size: NA
J: TRBJ1-1
D: TRBD1
CDR3: CASMDRGTLNTEAFF
DNA: TGTGCCAGCATGGACAGGGGGACCTTGAACACTGAAGCTTTCTTT

V: TRBV20-1
size: few
J: TRBJ1-2
D: NA
CDR3: CSARDRSGYTF
DNA: TGCAGTGCTAGAGATCGTAGTGGCTACACCTTC

V: TRBV27
size: NA
J: TRBJ2-7
D: TRBD1
CDR3: CASQNLAPGQGPEQYF
DNA: TGTGCCAGTCAGAACCTAGCACCGGGACAGGGTCCCGAGCAGTACTTC

V: TRBV5-4
size: NA
J: TRBJ1-3
D: TRBD1
CDR3: CASSLRQGISGNTIYF
DNA: TGTGCCAGCAGCTTACGACAGGGGATATCTGGAAACACCATATATTTT

V: TRBV9
size: NA
J: TRBJ1-5
D: NA
CDR3: CASSVSDSNQPQHF
DNA: TGTGCCAGCAGCGTATCAGATAGCAATCAGCCCCAGCATTTT

V: TRBV12-3/TRBV12-4
size: NA
J: TRBJ1-5
D: NA
CDR3: CASTTTVQGPQHF
DNA: TGTGCCAGCACCACGACGGTTCAGGGGCCCCAGCATTTT

V: TRBV28
size: NA
J: TRBJ2-3
D: TRBD2
CDR3: CASSPGGSADTQYF
DNA: TGTGCCAGCAGTCCGGGGGGTAGCGCAGATACGCAGTATTTT

V: TRBV27
size: few
J: TRBJ2-2
D: TRBD1
CDR3: CASSLYAGGSTGELFF
DNA: TGTGCCAGCAGTTTATATGCAGGGGGAAGCACCGGGGAGCTGTTTTTT

V: TRBV9
size: once
J: TRBJ1-3
D: NA
CDR3: CASSVGTAIYSGNTIYF
DNA: TGTGCCAGCAGCGTAGGCACAGCAATTTACTCTGGAAACACCATATATTTT

V: TRBV25-1
size: NA
J: TRBJ2-7
D: NA
CDR3: CASSDSGSYEQYF
DNA: TGTGCCAGCAGTGATTCGGGTTCCTACGAGCAGTACTTC

V: TRBV6-5
size: NA
J: TRBJ1-1
D: TRBD1
CDR3: CASHSTGGGTEAFF
DNA: TGTGCCAGCCATTCGACAGGGGGCGGCACTGAAGCTTTCTTT

V: TRBV5-5
size: NA
J: TRBJ2-7
D: TRBD1
CDR3: CASSFRTGSTEQYF
DNA: TGTGCCAGCAGCTTTCGGACAGGATCTACCGAGCAGTACTTC

V: TRBV2
size: NA
J: TRBJ1-1
D: NA
CDR3: CASSEDWGREAFF
DNA: TGTGCCAGCAGTGAAGATTGGGGCCGAGAAGCTTTCTTT

V: TRBV6-1
size: NA
J: TRBJ2-1
D: NA
CDR3: CASSEGGGWNEQFF
DNA: TGTGCCAGCAGTGAAGGCGGCGGATGGAATGAGCAGTTCTTC

V: TRBV19
size: NA
J: TRBJ2-3
D: TRBD1
CDR3: CASRTGWTDTQYF
DNA: TGTGCCAGTAGGACAGGGTGGACAGATACGCAGTATTTT

V: TRBV25-1
size: NA
J: TRBJ1-5
D: NA
CDR3: CASSETGFNQPQHF
DNA: TGTGCCAGCAGTGAAACAGGATTTAATCAGCCCCAGCATTTT